This T cell receptor beta chain stems from a study of blood T cells in healthy people across ages. The V gene end was trimmed by 4 bases and the J gene end by 9 bases; junction bases not matched to a gene: 7. The CDR3 length is 14 residues. Germline CDR1 is SEHNR and CDR2 is FQNEAQ (reference sequence). Sample-barcoded 5' priming and a J-beta primer mix drove a second PCR of roughly 6 to 12 cycles. TCRdb itself ran the 5' RACE reads through MiXCR, one entry per CDR3 protein. The data contain under 1,100,000 distinct CDR3 sequences, under 30% of them singletons. Broader study findings: Diversity estimates drawn from one million T cells were deemed underestimates.

Caucasian individuals from Russia who were healthy and aged roughly 6 to 95 acted as donors. This clonotype was picked up a small number of times. What it binds is not known. These data were also filed under a second study, of T cells of mothers and their children.

J is TRBJ2-1 and V is TRBV7-9; 9 positions match TRBD1. This TCR was recovered from a girl under 10 years old in good health. Sequencing was done on a sample of blood. The CDR3 spells CASSSKDRGIEQFF. DNA of the CDR3: TGTGCCAGCAGCTCTAAAGACAGGGGGATTGAGCAGTTCTTC.